This T cell receptor beta chain was observed in a study of siplizumab effects on memory and regulatory T cells. Study-wide points: Siplizumab significantly lowered the alloreactive sequences that could be traced to unstimulated CD4+ memory cells. A major contribution to the alloresponse seemed to be made by naive T cells, which seemed more diverse than memory cells.

The CDR3 contains 15 residues. Trimming cost V 3 bases and J 2 bases, with 15 bases left between them. The V gene's germline CDR1 is SQVTM and CDR2 ANQGSEA. Sequencing used immunoSEQ multiplex PCR; TCRdb keeps in-frame clones, though not all of them. The table shows around 110,000 clones, with less than 95% occurring only once. This clone is a singleton in its sample. Its antigen is not identified. The material sequenced was non-Treg CD4+ T cells sorted from blood. The source of this sequence is a human donor in good health. This sequence joins TRBV29-1 and TRBJ2-3, with D possibly matching TRBD2 (5 bases). CDR3 amino acids: CSVDSASPSTDTQYF. The CDR3 region has the DNA TGCAGCGTTGACTCGGCTAGCCCTTCCACAGATACGCAGTATTTT.